The present T cell receptor beta chain was sequenced within a study of metastatic and nonmetastatic thyroid tumors. TCRdb recomputed clones from the PCR reads via MiXCR. Among 39,000 or so clones listed, about 45% were seen once. Ahead of thyroid surgery, no patient had received treatment of any kind. The V gene end was trimmed by 6 bases and the J gene end by 5 bases; junction bases not matched to a gene: 7. The CDR3 runs 14 residues. Germline CDR1 reads SNHLY; CDR2 reads FYNNEI. The genes are TRBV2 and TRBJ2-7; 10 bases align to TRBD2. The TCR sequence derives from a male donor with papillary thyroid cancer or a benign thyroid nodule (not recorded which). Some clones in this sample may be carry-over from other donors' samples. The sequenced sample was tumor tissue. In DNA form, the CDR3 reads TGTGCCAGCAGGACCGGGACTAGCGACCACGAGCAGTACTTC. This encodes CASRTGTSDHEQYF.